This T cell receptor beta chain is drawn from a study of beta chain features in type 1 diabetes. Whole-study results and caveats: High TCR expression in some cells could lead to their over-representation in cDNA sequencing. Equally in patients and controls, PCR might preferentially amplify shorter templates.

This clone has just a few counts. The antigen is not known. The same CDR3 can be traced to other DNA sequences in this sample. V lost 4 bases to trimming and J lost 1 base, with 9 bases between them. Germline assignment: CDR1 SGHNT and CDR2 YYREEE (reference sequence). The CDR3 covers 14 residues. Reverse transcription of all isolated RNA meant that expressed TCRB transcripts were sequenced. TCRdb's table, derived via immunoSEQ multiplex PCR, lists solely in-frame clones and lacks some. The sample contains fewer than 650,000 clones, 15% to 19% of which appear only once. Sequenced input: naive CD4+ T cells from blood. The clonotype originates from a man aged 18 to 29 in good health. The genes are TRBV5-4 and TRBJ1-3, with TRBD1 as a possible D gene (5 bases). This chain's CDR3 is CASSLGHSGNTIYF. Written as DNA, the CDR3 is TGTGCCAGCAGCCTAGGACATTCTGGAAACACCATATATTTT.